The clone carrying this T cell receptor beta chain was seen a few times. Its specificity is not known. The source of the sample is a study of post-analysis software for immune sequencing data. Overall study context: Patients had relapsing-remitting, secondary progressive or progressive-relapsing multiple sclerosis; some lacked subtype. Study-wide points: People with multiple sclerosis had a significantly lower normalized Chao1 diversity than controls did. F measure clustering grouped samples strongly by preparation batch. Comparison of patients with controls showed five TRBV segments more frequent in patients, TRBV5-6, TRBV5-1 and TRBV20-1 among them.

Unique molecular identifiers had been added to the TCR beta cDNA libraries. TCRdb re-called the PCR reads through MiXCR, storing one row per CDR3 protein. The sample has hundreds of thousands of distinct CDR3 sequences; 25% to 30% are singletons. V was cut by 1 base and J by 2 bases, with 14 bases left in between. Germline V gene sequence: CDR1 MDHEN, CDR2 SYDVKM. The CDR3 has 16 residues. The sequence was collected from a girl aged 5 to 17 with multiple sclerosis. The V gene is TRBV28, the J gene TRBJ1-2; perhaps TRBD1 as D (6 bases). The sequenced sample consisted of blood. CDR3 bases: TGTGCCAGCAGTTTATCAGGGGCTGAGGGAAACTATGGCTACACCTTC. Its protein product is CASSLSGAEGNYGYTF.